This TCR beta chain was found in a study of CD8 T cells in Susac syndrome. RNA in amounts of roughly 0.5 to 1 ug was reverse transcribed with random hexamers. TCRdb reprocessed the immunoSEQ multiplex PCR reads via MiXCR and lists one record per CDR3 protein. Among 150,000 or so distinct CDR3 sequences listed, about 94% were seen once. The germline CDR1 and CDR2 sequences are LGHDT and YNNKEL (reference sequence). With 2 bases removed from V and 1 base from J, the gap between germline ends came to 17 bases. The CDR3 is 17 amino acids. The chain employs TRBV3-1 and TRBJ1-1; D remains unclear. Sequencing was carried out using CD8+ T cells from PBMCs. The TCR sequence derives from a human donor with multiple sclerosis. Written as DNA, the CDR3 is TGTGCCAGCAGCCAACTCCCGGGCCGCGACAAGAACACTGAAGCTTTCTTT. Its protein product is CASSQLPGRDKNTEAFF.